The 8 T cell receptor beta chains presented below share a single source sample, sequenced in a study of radiotherapy plus CTLA-4 blockade in lung cancer. Method: immunoSEQ multiplex PCR; TCRdb's copy keeps in-frame clones and lacks some. This sample has around 40,000 clones, with roughly 75% found just once. The sample was peripheral blood, taken from a patient treated with radiotherapy plus ipilimumab. The receptors shown here come from a human donor with non-small cell lung cancer who had stable disease on radiotherapy plus ipilimumab.

The chain links TRBV29-1 to TRBJ1-1; unclear D gene. CDR3 length: 12 amino acids. Germline V lookup: CDR1 SQVTM, CDR2 ANQGSEA. V lost 1 base and J lost 5, with 8 bases in between. CDR3 nucleotide sequence: TGCAGCGTTGAAGGGCCGTTGACTGAAGCTTTCTTT. It translates to CSVEGPLTEAFF.

This sequence joins TRBV28 and TRBJ2-7, with D perhaps TRBD1 (6 bases). This CDR3 has 15 residues. The germline V gene encodes CDR1 MDHEN and CDR2 SYDVKM. V was cut by 4 bases and J by 3 bases, with 16 bases left in between. The CDR3 bases are TGTGCCAGCAGTTCGCGAGGGGGACACGGCTACGAGCAGTACTTC. The encoded protein is CASSSRGGHGYEQYF.

The chain links TRBV29-1 to TRBJ1-1, with 7 bases that match TRBD1. Germline-derived CDR1 and CDR2 are SQVTM and ANQGSEA. The CDR3 runs 12 residues. Unmatched junction bases numbered 6, after V lost 6 bases and J lost 5 bases. The CDR3 protein is CSVTGAGTEAFF. DNA for the CDR3: TGCAGCGTCACAGGGGCTGGGACTGAAGCTTTCTTT.

V and J are TRBV9 and TRBJ1-3; 7 nucleotides line up with TRBD1. The ends lost 4 bases at V and 0 bases at J; junction bases unmatched: 7. The CDR3 loop spans 16 amino acids. Germline CDR1 is SGDLS and CDR2 is YYNGEE. CDR3 sequence reads: CASSITRGYSGNTIYF. The CDR3, as DNA: TGTGCCAGCAGCATAACCAGGGGGTACTCTGGAAACACCATATATTTT.

As concerns this clone: At one end, the junction sequence differs from germline, possibly due to a read error. The V call is TRBV19, the J call TRBJ1-1; TRBD1 is a possible D gene (6 bases). The CDR3 loop spans 16 amino acids. Germline assignment: CDR1 LNHDA and CDR2 SQIVND (reference sequence). This chain's CDR3 is CANSTDRQGRTTEAFF. Here the CDR3 DNA reads TGTGCCAATAGTACCGATCGTCAGGGGAGAACAACTGAAGCTTTCTTT.

The chain combines TRBV6-6 with TRBJ1-6, with D tentatively TRBD1 (5 bases). Germline CDR1 is MNHNY and CDR2 is SVGAGI (reference sequence). There are 12 residues in the CDR3. V lost 2 bases to trimming and J lost 12 bases, with 8 bases between them. The CDR3 DNA sequence: TGTGCCAGCAGTTACCTACAGGAACCCCTCCACTTT. Translation: CASSYLQEPLHF.

This clone has just one count. The chain combines TRBV30 with TRBJ2-2; 8 bases are shared with TRBD2. The CDR3 length is 17 residues. The V gene end was trimmed by 2 bases and the J gene end by 4 bases; junction bases not matched to a gene: 12. Germline loops: CDR1 GTSNPN, CDR2 SVGIG (reference sequence). The CDR3 loop reads CAWSPRSGEAGTGELFF. The DNA for the CDR3 is TGTGCCTGGAGTCCGCGTAGCGGGGAGGCAGGCACCGGGGAGCTGTTTTTT. Supplemented by reference TRBV30 and TRBJ2-2, the full variable domain reads SQTIHQWPATLVQPVGSPLSLECTVEGTSNPNLYWYRQAAGRGLQLLFYSVGIGQISSEVPQNLSASRPQDRQFILSSKKLLLSDSGFYLCAWSPRSGEAGTGELFFGEGSRLTVL.

V is TRBV5-6 and J is TRBJ1-2; 7 nucleotides agree with TRBD1. There are 15 residues in the CDR3. Germline CDR1 and CDR2: SGHDT and YYEEEE. With V trimmed by 1 base and J by 4 bases, 7 bases remained unmatched. Written as DNA, the CDR3 is TGTGCCAGCAGCTTGATGGGACAGCAGATCTATGGCTACACCTTC. Its translation: CASSLMGQQIYGYTF.